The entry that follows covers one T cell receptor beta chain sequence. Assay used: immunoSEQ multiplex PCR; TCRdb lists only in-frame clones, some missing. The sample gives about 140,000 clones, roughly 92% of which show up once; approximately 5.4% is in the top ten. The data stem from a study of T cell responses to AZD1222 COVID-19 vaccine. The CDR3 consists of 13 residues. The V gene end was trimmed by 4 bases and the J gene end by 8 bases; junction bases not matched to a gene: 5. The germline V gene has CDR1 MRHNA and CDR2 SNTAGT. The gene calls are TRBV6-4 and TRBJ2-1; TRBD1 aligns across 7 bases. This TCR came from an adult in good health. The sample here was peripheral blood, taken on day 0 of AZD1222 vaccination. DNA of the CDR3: TGTGCCAGCAGTGCACAACAGGGGTATGAGCAGTTCTTC. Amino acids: CASSAQQGYEQFF.